This T cell receptor beta chain emerged from a study of shared clonotypes between healthy human individuals. In regard to this clone: Antigen specificity is unknown.

The CDR3 covers 12 residues. Germline trimming cut 6 bases from V and 6 bases from J; bases unmatched to any gene: 4. Germline lookup yields CDR1 MDHEN and CDR2 SYDVKM. Study-level points and caveats: It was only blood that was sampled, and tissue repertoires likely differ.

The protocol was immunoSEQ multiplex PCR, while the TCRdb copy is restricted to in-frame clones and leaves out a portion. The table records roughly 2.2 million clones, about 92% of them present only once. The sample comprised naive CD4+ T cells from PBMCs. Subset in this sample: CD45RA+ positively selected. This TCR was recovered from a young man in good health. Some clones in this sample may be carry-over from other donors' samples. The chain uses TRBV28 and TRBJ1-1; 7 nucleotides align to TRBD1. The chain's CDR3 is CASRNTGAEAFF. CDR3 bases: TGTGCCAGCAGAAACACAGGGGCTGAAGCTTTCTTT.